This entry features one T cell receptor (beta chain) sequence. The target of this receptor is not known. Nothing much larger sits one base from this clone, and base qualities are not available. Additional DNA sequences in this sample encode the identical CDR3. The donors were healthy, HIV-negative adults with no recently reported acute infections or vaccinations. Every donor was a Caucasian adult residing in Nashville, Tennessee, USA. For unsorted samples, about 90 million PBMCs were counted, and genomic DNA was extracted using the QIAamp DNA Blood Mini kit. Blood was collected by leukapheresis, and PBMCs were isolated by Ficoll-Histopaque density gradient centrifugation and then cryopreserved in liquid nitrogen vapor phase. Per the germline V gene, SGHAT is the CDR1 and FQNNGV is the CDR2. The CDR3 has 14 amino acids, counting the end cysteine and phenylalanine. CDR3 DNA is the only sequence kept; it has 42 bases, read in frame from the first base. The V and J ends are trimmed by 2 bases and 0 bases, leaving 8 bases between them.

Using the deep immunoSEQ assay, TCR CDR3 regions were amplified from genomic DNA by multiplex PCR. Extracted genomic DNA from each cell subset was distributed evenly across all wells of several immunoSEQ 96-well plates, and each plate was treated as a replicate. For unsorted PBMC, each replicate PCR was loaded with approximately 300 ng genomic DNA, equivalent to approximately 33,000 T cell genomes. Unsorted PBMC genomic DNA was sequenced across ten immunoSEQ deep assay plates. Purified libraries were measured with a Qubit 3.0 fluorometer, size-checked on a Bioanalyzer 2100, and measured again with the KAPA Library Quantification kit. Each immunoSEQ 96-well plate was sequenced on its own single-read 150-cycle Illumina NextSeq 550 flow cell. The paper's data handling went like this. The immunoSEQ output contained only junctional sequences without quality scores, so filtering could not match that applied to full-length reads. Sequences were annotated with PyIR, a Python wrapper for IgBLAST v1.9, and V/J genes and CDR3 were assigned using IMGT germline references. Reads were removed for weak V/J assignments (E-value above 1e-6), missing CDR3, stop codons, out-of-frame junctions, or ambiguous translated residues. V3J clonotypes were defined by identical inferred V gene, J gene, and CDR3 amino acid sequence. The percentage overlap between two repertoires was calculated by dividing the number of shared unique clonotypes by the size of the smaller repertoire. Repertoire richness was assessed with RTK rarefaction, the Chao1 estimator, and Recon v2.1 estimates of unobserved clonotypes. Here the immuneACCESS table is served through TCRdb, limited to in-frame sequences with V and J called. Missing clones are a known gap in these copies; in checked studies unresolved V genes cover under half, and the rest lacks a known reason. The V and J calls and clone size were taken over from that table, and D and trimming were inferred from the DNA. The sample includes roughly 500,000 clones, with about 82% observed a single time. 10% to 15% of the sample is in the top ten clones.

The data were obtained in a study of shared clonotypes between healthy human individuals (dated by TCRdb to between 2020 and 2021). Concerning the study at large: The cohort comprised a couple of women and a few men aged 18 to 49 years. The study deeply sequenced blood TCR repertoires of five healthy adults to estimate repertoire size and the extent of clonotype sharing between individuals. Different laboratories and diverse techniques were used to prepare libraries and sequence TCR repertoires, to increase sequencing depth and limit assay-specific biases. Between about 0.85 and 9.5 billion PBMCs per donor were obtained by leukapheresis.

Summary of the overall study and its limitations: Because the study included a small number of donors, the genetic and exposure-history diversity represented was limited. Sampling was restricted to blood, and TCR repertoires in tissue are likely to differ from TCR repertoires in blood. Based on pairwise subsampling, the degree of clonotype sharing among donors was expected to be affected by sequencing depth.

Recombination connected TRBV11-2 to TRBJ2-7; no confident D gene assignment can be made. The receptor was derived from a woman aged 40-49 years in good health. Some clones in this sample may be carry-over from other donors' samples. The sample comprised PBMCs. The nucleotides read TGTGCCAGCAGCTTAAGTGGCACCTCCTACGAGCAGTACTTC. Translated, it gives CASSLSGTSYEQYF.